The sequence of this T cell receptor (beta chain) was determined in a study of T cell responses to AZD1222 COVID-19 vaccine. Sequencing used immunoSEQ multiplex PCR; TCRdb keeps in-frame clones, though not all of them. The table lists tens of thousands of clones, about nine tenths of them singletons, with 3.5% to 5% in the top ten. The sample was peripheral blood, taken on day 0 of MenACWY control vaccination. The sequence derives from an adult in good health.

The CDR3 protein is CASSSGAHEQYF. The CDR3 region has the DNA TGTGCCAGCTCATCTGGGGCCCACGAGCAGTACTTC. This chain links TRBV18 with TRBJ2-7; a weak D match, TRBD1 (5 bases). Germline CDR1 and CDR2: KGHSH and LQKENI. V lost 5 bases and J lost 5, with 10 bases in between. The CDR3 loop spans 12 amino acids.